The present TCR beta chain was sequenced within a study of blood T cell repertoires in COVID-19. Measured with immunoSEQ multiplex PCR; TCRdb has only the in-frame clones, and not every one. The profile shows more than 85,000 clones, 81% of them singletons. Trimming pared 1 base from V and 2 bases from J, leaving 12 bases between. Germline V gives CDR1 SGHNT, CDR2 YYREEE (reference sequence). The CDR3 runs to 15 residues. The rearrangement uses TRBV5-4 and TRBJ1-2; D unclear. The origin of this receptor is a man aged 55 to 70 with acute or convalescent COVID-19. Sample: peripheral blood. DNA for the CDR3: TGTGCCAGCAGCTTGAGAGGAGGAGGGAACTATGGCTACACCTTC. This encodes CASSLRGGGNYGYTF.